Below are 3 T cell receptor beta chains sequenced from a single sample in a study of blood T cell repertoires in COVID-19. Measured with immunoSEQ multiplex PCR; TCRdb has only the in-frame clones, and not every one. The table lists about 190,000 clones, approximately 80% of them singletons. The sample comprised peripheral blood. The receptor source for this set is a woman in her fifties or sixties with acute or convalescent COVID-19.

The chain links TRBV4-3 to TRBJ1-1; 8 bases map to TRBD1. Germline lookup yields CDR1 LGHNA and CDR2 YSLEER. CDR3 length: 15 amino acids. V was pared by 0 bases and J by 5 bases, with 5 bases of the junction left unmatched. The CDR3, as DNA: TGCGCCAGCAGCCAAGATCTAGGACAGGGAACTGAAGCTTTCTTT. This sequence encodes CASSQDLGQGTEAFF.

This clone has only a few counts. The CDR3 spells CASSYSTGGRSPLHF. The CDR3 nucleotides are TGTGCCAGCAGTTACTCGACGGGGGGACGTTCACCCCTCCACTTT. This chain uses TRBV6-6 with TRBJ1-6, with a possible D match to TRBD1 (5 bases). In germline, CDR1 is MNHNY, CDR2 SVGAGI (reference sequence). V dropped 0 bases and J dropped 9 bases, with 12 bases sitting between them. The CDR3 has 15 amino acids.

This clone has more than one count but fewer than ten. The chain has TRBV21-1 and TRBJ1-3. TRBV21-1 is a listed pseudogene. The CDR3 consists of 16 residues. This CDR3 reads CASSKVRGSSGNTIYF. CDR3 DNA: TGTGCCAGCAGCAAAGTGCGGGGGTCCTCTGGAAACACCATATATTTT.